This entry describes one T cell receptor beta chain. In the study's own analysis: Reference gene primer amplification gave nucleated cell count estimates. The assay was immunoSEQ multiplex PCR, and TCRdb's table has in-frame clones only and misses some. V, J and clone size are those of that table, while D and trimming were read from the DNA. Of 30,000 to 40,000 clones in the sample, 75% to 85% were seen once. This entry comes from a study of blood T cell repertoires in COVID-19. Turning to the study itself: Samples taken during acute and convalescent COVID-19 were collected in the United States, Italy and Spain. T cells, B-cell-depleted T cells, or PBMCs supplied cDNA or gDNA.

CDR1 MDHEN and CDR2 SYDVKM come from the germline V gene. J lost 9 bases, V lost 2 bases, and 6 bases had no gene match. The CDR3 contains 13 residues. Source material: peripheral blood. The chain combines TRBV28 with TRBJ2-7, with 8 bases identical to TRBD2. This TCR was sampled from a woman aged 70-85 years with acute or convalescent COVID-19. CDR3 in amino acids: CASSLNAAGVQYF. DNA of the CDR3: TGTGCCAGCAGTTTAAATGCAGCGGGGGTGCAGTACTTC.